This entry features one T cell receptor (beta chain) sequence. The specificity of this receptor is unknown. Per-base qualities were not stored, and no clone one base away is much larger. The time point label, read with the paper, signifies: after trial treatment. Taken with the paper, the label for treatment or condition translates to: LDRT plus nivolumab, ipilimumab, low-dose cyclophosphamide and aspirin (RACIN trial). Donors were enrolled in RACIN, a single-arm phase I dose-escalation trial combining nivolumab, ipilimumab, aspirin, low-dose cyclophosphamide and low-dose radiotherapy. Eligible patients had advanced, TIL-negative solid tumors. For CDR1 and CDR2, the germline V gene lists MDHEN and SYDVKM. The germline V and J ends show losses of 10 bases and 3 bases respectively, and no gene match explains 5 bases of the junction. The CDR3 spans 14 residues, from the cysteine through the phenylalanine. Only the CDR3 region is kept as DNA, spanning 42 bases read in frame from base 1.

The record originates from a study of low-dose radiotherapy and immunotherapy resistance in tumors (dated 2022 in TCRdb). For the study in its entirety: In Cohort 1, each fraction delivered 0.5 Gy every 2 weeks, and the prescribed total PTV dose was 6.5 Gy. Cohort 2 received 1 Gy per fraction every two weeks, with a total of 13 Gy over 26 weeks. Patients were given nivolumab as a 240 mg flat dose every two weeks and ipilimumab at 1 mg/kg every six weeks, with both drugs delivered intravenously. Every two weeks, patients got intravenous cyclophosphamide at 200 mg/m2, given one day ahead of each radiation and immunotherapy administration. Starting on cycle 1 day 1, patients took 300 mg of aspirin by mouth once daily for four cycles. The trial did not randomize participants into treatment groups. Eight patients were included in the translational analysis, namely three from the first dose cohort plus the first five from the second dose cohort.

First-strand cDNA was synthesized with Superscript III and a set of TRAV- and TRBV-specific primers, covering both TCRalpha and TCRbeta chains. TCRs were amplified for 20 PCR cycles with Phusion, using a constant-region primer paired with the adapter attached to the V primers. Isolated mRNA was amplified with the MessageAmp II aRNA Amplification Kit, using an approximately 16-hour in vitro transcription at 37°C. mRNA for TCR sequencing was isolated with the Dynabeads mRNA DIRECT Purification Kit. Indexed Illumina adapters were added in a second Phusion PCR of roughly 25 cycles, and the PCR products were purified with AMPure XP beads. Deep sequencing of the TCRalpha and TCRbeta libraries was carried out on an Illumina MiniSeq instrument. The authors' pipeline ran thus. Using custom Perl scripts, TCR sequences encoding the same protein were pooled, out-of-frame sequences were removed, and the abundance of each clonotype was computed. The analysis excluded TCR sequences that were supported by just one read. Among the metrics used to describe the repertoires were Shannon entropy, Gini index, clonality, richness, and the frequency of TCRs shared between repertoires. Using fastp trimming at Q25 and MiXCR clonotype assembly, TCRdb reanalyzed the public sequencing data and kept in-frame beta chains. Rows with a matching CDR3 protein are joined into one entry that keeps the most common DNA and genes. It is TCRdb's table, rather than the study itself, that gives the V and J calls and clone size. For this sample there are about 39,000 distinct CDR3 sequences; roughly 20% appear just once. The ten most abundant clones make up approximately 8.3% of the sample.

Source: PBMCs, taken after low-dose radiotherapy plus immunotherapy. The V gene is TRBV28 and the J gene is TRBJ2-1; TRBD2 aligns with 11 central bases. The TCR comes from a female donor with ovarian cancer. The CDR3 reads as follows: CATHLAGGYNEQFF. The nucleotide sequence is TGTGCCACCCACCTAGCGGGAGGCTACAATGAGCAGTTCTTC.